The clone carrying this T cell receptor (beta chain) has a handful of counts. The antigen is undetermined. The source of the sample is a study of T-cell memory formation after mild COVID-19. The overall study: Clusters of TCRs were largely donor specific.

Whole-study findings and limits: Contracting CD4+ clones sat mainly in CM and EM; CD8+ in EMRA.

UMIs and sample barcodes were carried by the TCR alpha and TCR beta cDNA libraries that 5'RACE produced using constant-segment primers. TCRdb re-analysed the 5' RACE reads in MiXCR, keeping a single row per CDR3 protein. This table has about 320,000 distinct CDR3 sequences, roughly 13% appearing once. The origin of this receptor is a man between 18 and 35 years old who had mild COVID-19 (a few samples of this study predate the infection). Cell type and time point are not known. The sample was PBMCs or a T cell subset sorted from them (not recorded which).

The CDR3 protein is CASTTRGGRVTGELFF. CDR3 nucleotide sequence: TGTGCCAGCACCACCCGGGGGGGCCGAGTCACCGGGGAGCTGTTTTTT. The chain uses TRBV12-3 or TRBV12-4 and TRBJ2-2; TRBD2 matches at 8 bases. This CDR3 contains 16 residues. J was trimmed by 4 bases and V by 7 bases; bases with no gene match: 11.